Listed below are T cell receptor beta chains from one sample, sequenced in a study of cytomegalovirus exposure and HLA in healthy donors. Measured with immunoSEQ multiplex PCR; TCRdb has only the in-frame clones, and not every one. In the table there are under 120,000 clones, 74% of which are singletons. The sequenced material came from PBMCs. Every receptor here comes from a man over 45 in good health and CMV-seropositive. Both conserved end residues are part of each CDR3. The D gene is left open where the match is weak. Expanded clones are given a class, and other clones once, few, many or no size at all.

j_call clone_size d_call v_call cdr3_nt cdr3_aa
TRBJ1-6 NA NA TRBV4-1 TGCGCCAGCAGCCTAACAGGGAATTCACCCCTCCACTTT CASSLTGNSPLHF
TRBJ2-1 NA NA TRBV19 TGTGCCAGTAGTATTTTGCATAGCTCCTACAATGAGCAGTTCTTC CASSILHSSYNEQFF
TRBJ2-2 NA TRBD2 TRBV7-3 TGTGCCAGCAGCCCAAGGGGAGGGGACACCGGGGAGCTGTTTTTT CASSPRGGDTGELFF
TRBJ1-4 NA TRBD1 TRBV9 TGTGCCAGCACCCCGGACAGGGAGTCAACTAATGAAAAACTGTTTTTT CASTPDRESTNEKLFF
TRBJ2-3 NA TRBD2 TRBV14 TGTGCCAGCAGCCAACTCCACGGGGGGTACAACACAGATACGCAGTATTTT CASSQLHGGYNTDTQYF
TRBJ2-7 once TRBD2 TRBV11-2 TGTGCCAGCAGCTCCTATCCGACTAGCGGGAGATCTCATGCCTACGAGCAGTACTTC CASSSYPTSGRSHAYEQYF
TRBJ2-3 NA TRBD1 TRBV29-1 TGCAGCGTGGGACAGAGCACAGATACGCAGTATTTT CSVGQSTDTQYF
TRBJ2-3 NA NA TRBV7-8 TGTGCCAGCAGCTTAGTAGGGGACACAGATACGCAGTATTTT CASSLVGDTDTQYF
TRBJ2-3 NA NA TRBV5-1 TGCGCCAGCAGCTTGGGGCAGTCCACAGATACGCAGTATTTT CASSLGQSTDTQYF
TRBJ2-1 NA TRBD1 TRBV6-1 TGTGCCAGCACCACTGACAGGGGGCTCTACAATGAGCAGTTCTTC CASTTDRGLYNEQFF
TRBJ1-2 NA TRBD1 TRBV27 TGTGCCAGCAGTTTATCGAGTGCAGGGGGCTGGGGCTACACCTTC CASSLSSAGGWGYTF
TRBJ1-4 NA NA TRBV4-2 TGTGCCAGCAGCCAAGGGGAGGTGGCTAATGAAAAACTGTTTTTT CASSQGEVANEKLFF
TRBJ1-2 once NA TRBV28 TGTGCCAGCACGGAGGGGGGGGAAGCAAACTATGGCTACACCTTC CASTEGGEANYGYTF
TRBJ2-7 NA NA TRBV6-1 TGTGCCAGCAGGCGGGACTCCTACGAGCAGTACTTC CASRRDSYEQYF
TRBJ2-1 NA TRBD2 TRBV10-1 TGCGCCAGCAGTGAGTCCCCCACTAGCGGGAGATTGTTCTTC CASSESPTSGRLFF
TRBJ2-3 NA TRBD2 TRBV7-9 TGTGCCAGCAGCTTGGTAGCGGGGGCGGATACGCAGTATTTT CASSLVAGADTQYF
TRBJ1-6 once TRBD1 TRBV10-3 TGTGCCACCGCCCCAGGCAGGGGGCCCTCCCTCCACTTT CATAPGRGPSLHF
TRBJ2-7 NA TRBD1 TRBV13 TGTGCCAGCAGCTTAGAGAGGTTGGGACAGGGTCGCGAGCAGTACTTC CASSLERLGQGREQYF
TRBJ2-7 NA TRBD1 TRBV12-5 TGTGCTAGTGGCCAACAGGGGATCTCCTACGAGCAGTACTTC CASGQQGISYEQYF
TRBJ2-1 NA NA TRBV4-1 TGCGCCAGCAGCCAAGATCGAGGAACCTACAATGAGCAGTTCTTC CASSQDRGTYNEQFF
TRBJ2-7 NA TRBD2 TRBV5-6 TGTGCCAGCAGCCGACGGGACTATTCCTACGAGCAGTACTTC CASSRRDYSYEQYF
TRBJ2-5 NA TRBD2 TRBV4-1 TGCGCCAGCAGCCATATAGGAAGACTAGCGGGGGGCCAAGAGACCCAGTACTTC CASSHIGRLAGGQETQYF
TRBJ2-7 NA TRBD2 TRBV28 TGTGCCAGCAGTGGGGAGGGTTCCTACGAGCAGTACTTC CASSGEGSYEQYF
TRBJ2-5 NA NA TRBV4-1 TGCGCCAGCAGCCCCCGCGACACCTACAGGGAAGAGACCCAGTACTTC CASSPRDTYREETQYF
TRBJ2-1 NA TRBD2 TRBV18 TGTGCCAGCTCACCCGGCCCCGGGACTAGCGGGAGCAGCTCCTACAATGAGCAGTTCTTC CASSPGPGTSGSSSYNEQFF
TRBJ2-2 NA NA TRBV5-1 TGCGCCAGCAGCTTTGGCCCCTCGAACACCGGGGAGCTGTTTTTT CASSFGPSNTGELFF
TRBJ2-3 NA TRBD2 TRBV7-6 TGTGCCAGCAGCTTAGAAAGCGGGACTAGCGGGCCTTATACGCAGTATTTT CASSLESGTSGPYTQYF
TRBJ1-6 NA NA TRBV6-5 TGTGCCAGCAGAGAACAGGGTATGGGGTCACCCCTCCACTTT CASREQGMGSPLHF
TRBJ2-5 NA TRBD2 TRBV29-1 TGCAGCGTTTCCGGGACTAGCGGGAGGGAGACCCAGTACTTC CSVSGTSGRETQYF
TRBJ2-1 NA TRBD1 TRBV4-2 TGTGCCAGCAGCCCCGGGACAGGGGACTACAATGAGCAGTTCTTC CASSPGTGDYNEQFF
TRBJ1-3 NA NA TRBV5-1 TGCGCCAGCAGCTTGCAGGCTGCAGGGGCTGGAAACACCATATATTTT CASSLQAAGAGNTIYF
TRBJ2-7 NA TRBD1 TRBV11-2 TGTGCCAGCAGCTCATGGGGGGACAGGGAACACGAGCAGTACTTC CASSSWGDREHEQYF
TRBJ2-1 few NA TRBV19 TGTGCCAGTAGTATAGGTGGGGCAGGGTGGTCCTACAATGAGCAGTTCTTC CASSIGGAGWSYNEQFF
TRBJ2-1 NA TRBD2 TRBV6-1 TGTGCCAGCAGTGAAGTTGTGACTAGCTCTGGTCTAGTCTACAATGAGCAGTTCTTC CASSEVVTSSGLVYNEQFF
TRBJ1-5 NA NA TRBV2 TGTGCCAGCAGGAAGAGCCCCCAGGAAAGCAATCAGCCCCAGCATTTT CASRKSPQESNQPQHF
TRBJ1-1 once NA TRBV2 TGTGCCAGCAGTCGGGAGGGGGTTAACACTGAAGCTTTCTTT CASSREGVNTEAFF
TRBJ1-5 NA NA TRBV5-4 TGTGCCAGCAGCTTGGTGAAGGGGAAACCCCATCAGCCCCAGCATTTT CASSLVKGKPHQPQHF